A single T cell receptor (beta chain) is shown here with its context. The CDR3 is 15 residues long. J lost 5 bases, V lost 4 bases, and 2 bases had no gene match. In germline, CDR1 is MDHEN, CDR2 SYDVKM. The sample is drawn from a study of cytomegalovirus exposure and HLA in healthy donors. With 60 Vbeta and 13 Jbeta primers, the PCR was carried out. The assay was immunoSEQ multiplex PCR, and TCRdb's table has in-frame clones only and misses some. The data contain about 59,000 clones, less than 85% of them singletons. V usage is TRBV28 and J usage is TRBJ1-6, with TRBD1 matching over 10 bases. The source material was PBMCs. The TCR originated in a man younger than 45 in good health and CMV-seropositive. The DNA of the CDR3 is TGTGCCAGCAGTTCCGGGACAGGGGATAATTCACCCCTCCACTTT. Its translation: CASSSGTGDNSPLHF.